The clone carrying this T cell receptor (beta chain) was detected only a few times. Its antigen remains unidentified. Trimming at V came to 4 bases and at J to 9 bases, leaving 4 bases not matched to a gene. CDR1 is SGHTA, CDR2 FQGTGA, per germline. The CDR3 has 15 residues. The data were taken from a study of cytomegalovirus exposure and HLA in healthy donors. Whole-study results and caveats: It was reported that TCR beta sequences correctly inferred the HLA-A and HLA-B alleles for most subjects.

Primers included in the PCR were 60 Vbeta and 13 Jbeta primers. Clones were read by immunoSEQ multiplex PCR, and TCRdb kept only the in-frame ones, dropping some. Of some 70,000 clones listed, around 80% are singletons. The chain recombines TRBV7-3 with TRBJ2-1; 15 nucleotides align to TRBD2. Sequencing was performed on PBMCs. The TCR originated in a man aged 18 to 29 in good health and CMV-seronegative. CDR3 bases: TGTGCCAGCAGCTCGGGACTAGCGGGAGGTGGTGAGCAGTTCTTC. As protein: CASSSGLAGGGEQFF.